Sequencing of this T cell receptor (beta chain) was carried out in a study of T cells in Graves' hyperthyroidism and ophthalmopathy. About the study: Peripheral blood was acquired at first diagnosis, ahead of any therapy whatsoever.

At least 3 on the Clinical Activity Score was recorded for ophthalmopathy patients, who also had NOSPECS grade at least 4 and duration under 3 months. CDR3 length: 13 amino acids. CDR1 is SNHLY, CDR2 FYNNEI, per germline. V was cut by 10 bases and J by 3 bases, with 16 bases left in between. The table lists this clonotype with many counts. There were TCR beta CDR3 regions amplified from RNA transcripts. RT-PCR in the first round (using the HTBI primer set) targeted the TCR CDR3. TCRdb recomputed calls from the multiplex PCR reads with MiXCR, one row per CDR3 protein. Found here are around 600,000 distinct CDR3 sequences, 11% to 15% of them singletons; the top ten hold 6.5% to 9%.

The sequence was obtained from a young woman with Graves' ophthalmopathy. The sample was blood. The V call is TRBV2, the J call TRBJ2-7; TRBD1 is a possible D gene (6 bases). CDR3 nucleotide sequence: TGTGCCATCAAAGGGGGAGACGGCTACGAGCAGTACTTC. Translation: CAIKGGDGYEQYF.